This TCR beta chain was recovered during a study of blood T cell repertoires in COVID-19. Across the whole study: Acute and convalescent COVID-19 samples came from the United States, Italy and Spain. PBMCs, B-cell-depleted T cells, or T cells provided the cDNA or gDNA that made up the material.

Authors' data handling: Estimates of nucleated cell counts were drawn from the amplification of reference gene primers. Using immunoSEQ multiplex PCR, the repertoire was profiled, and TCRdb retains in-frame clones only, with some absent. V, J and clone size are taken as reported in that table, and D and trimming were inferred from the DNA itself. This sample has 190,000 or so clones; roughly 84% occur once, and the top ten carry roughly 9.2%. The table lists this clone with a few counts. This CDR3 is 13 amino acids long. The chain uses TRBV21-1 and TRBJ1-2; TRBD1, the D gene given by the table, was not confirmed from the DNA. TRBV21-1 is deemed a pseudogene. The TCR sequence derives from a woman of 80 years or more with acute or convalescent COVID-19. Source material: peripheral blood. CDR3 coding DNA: TGTGCCAGCAGCAGCCGCAGGGGGCTCGGCTACACCTTC. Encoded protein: CASSSRRGLGYTF.